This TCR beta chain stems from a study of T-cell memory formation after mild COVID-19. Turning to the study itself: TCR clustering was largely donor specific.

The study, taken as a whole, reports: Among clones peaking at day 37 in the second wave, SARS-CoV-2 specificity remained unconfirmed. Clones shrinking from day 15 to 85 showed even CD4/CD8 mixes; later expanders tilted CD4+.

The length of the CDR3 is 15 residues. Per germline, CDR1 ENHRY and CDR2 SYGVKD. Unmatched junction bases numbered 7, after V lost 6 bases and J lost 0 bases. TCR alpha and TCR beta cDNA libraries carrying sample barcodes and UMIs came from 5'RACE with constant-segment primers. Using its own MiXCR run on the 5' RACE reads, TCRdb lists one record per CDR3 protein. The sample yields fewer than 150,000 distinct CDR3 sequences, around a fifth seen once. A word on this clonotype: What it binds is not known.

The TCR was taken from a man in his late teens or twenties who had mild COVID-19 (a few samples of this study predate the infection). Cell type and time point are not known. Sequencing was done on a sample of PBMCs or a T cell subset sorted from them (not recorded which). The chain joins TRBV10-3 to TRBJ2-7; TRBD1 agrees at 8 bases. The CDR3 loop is CAIRSGQDNSYEQYF. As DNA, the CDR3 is TGTGCCATCAGATCGGGACAGGACAACTCCTACGAGCAGTACTTC.